This TCR beta chain came from a study of technical replicates of blood from a few donors. The method was immunoSEQ multiplex PCR; TCRdb's version includes in-frame clones alone and lacks a portion of them. The table has approximately 80,000 clones, around 89% seen once; the top ten hold 0.35% to 0.45%. This clonotype originated in a human donor in good health. The specimen sequenced was T cells isolated from PBMCs.

The CDR3 DNA is TGTGCCAGCAGTGCTCAGGGATATAGCAATCAGCCCCAGCATTTT. This codes for CASSAQGYSNQPQHF. This chain links TRBV6-5 with TRBJ1-5; TRBD1 might be the D (5 bases). CDR3 length: 15 amino acids. The germline CDR1 and CDR2 sequences are MNHEY and SVGAGI. V was cut by 5 bases and J by 0 bases, with 11 bases left in between.